The present TCR beta chain was sequenced within a study of molecular identifiers for immune sequencing clone quantification. Source material for naive CD8 libraries was roughly 20,000 to 1,100,000 sorted cells, with 10%, 30% or 50% RNA. Notes on this clonotype: The target antigen is unknown.

Study-wide points: Spiked TCR RNA from one Jurkat cell reportedly showed up when mixed among around 1 million naive cells. Clones above 20 RNA copies contained over 98% of effector molecules and under 1% of naive molecules.

For bulk TCR libraries, previously described methods and listed TCR primers were used. In TCRdb, the PCR reads were re-called with MiXCR into one record per CDR3 protein. The table shows more than 250,000 distinct CDR3 sequences, with roughly a fifth occurring only once. The receptor was isolated from a human donor in good health. Some libraries in this study had Jurkat cell RNA spiked in. Sequencing was performed on naive CD8+ T cells from blood, with Jurkat cell RNA spiked in. The subset here: FACS-sorted CD8+CD4-CCR7+CD45RA+ naive T cells.

DNA of the CDR3: TGTGCCAGCAGCCAGATACCGGGACAGCAAGAGACCCAGTACTTC. Residues: CASSQIPGQQETQYF. The rearrangement joins TRBV6-5 to TRBJ2-5; TRBD1 agrees at 7 bases. Germline V CDR1 and CDR2: MNHEY, SVGAGI. Losses at the gene ends were 6 bases for V and 2 bases for J; bases not matched to a gene: 9. This CDR3 contains 15 residues.